The clone carrying this T cell receptor (beta chain) was seen only a few times. The antigen remains undetermined. One base away lies a much larger clone, so this may be a sequencing read error. This sample was included in a study of blood T cells in healthy people across ages. Findings and caveats of the study: Diversity was higher, and naive CD4+ cells more numerous, in long-lived donors than in aged donors.

Through a sample-barcoded 5' primer and a J-beta primer mix, a second PCR was run for about 6 to 11 cycles. TCRdb re-analysed the 5' RACE reads in MiXCR, keeping a single row per CDR3 protein. The sample contains approximately 1,700,000 distinct CDR3 sequences, about two fifths of which appear only once. The sample comprised blood. This TCR came from a human donor in good health.

The CDR3 reads CASGPGASGANVRTF. The DNA of the CDR3 is TGTGCCAGCGGCCCCGGGGCCTCTGGGGCCAACGTCCGGACTTTC. The V call is TRBV9, the J call TRBJ2-6; D is possibly TRBD1 or TRBD2 (5 bases each). This CDR3 is 15 amino acids long. Germline values: CDR1 SGDLS, CDR2 YYNGEE.